These 14 T cell receptor beta chains came from one sample sequenced in a study of blood T cells in healthy people across ages. The authors ran a second PCR of roughly 6 to 12 cycles using a sample-barcoded 5' primer and a J-beta primer mix. From the 5' RACE reads, TCRdb called clonotypes with MiXCR, one entry per CDR3 protein. In the table there are 850,000 to 1,000,000 distinct CDR3 sequences, roughly 52% of which are singletons. Source material: blood. Source of these receptors: a man aged 30 to 39 in good health.

This clonotype was counted only a few times. The rearrangement links TRBV27 to TRBJ2-7; weak D call: TRBD2 (6 bases). Germline V gene lookup returns CDR1 MNHEY and CDR2 SMNVEV (reference sequence). The CDR3 covers 15 residues. Trimming pared 2 bases from V and 2 bases from J, leaving 13 bases between. The CDR3 bases are TGTGCCAGCAGTTTAGGGACCGGGGGACCCTACGAGCAGTACTTC. This translates into CASSLGTGGPYEQYF.

In its sample, this clonotype was seen many times. The genes are TRBV24-1 and TRBJ2-1, with D tentatively TRBD2 (6 bases). V shed 12 bases and J shed 8 bases, with 16 bases lying between them. The length of the CDR3 is 12 residues. Germline loops: CDR1 KGHDR, CDR2 SFDVKD. The CDR3 DNA is TGTGCCGTGATGCGGGGTACCGATGAGCAGTTCTTC. Its protein is CAVMRGTDEQFF.

The V call is TRBV10-3, the J call TRBJ2-7, with D perhaps TRBD2 (7 bases). Between the trimmed V and J ends, which lost 4 bases and 5 bases, there was a span of 18 bases. The length of the CDR3 is 15 residues. Germline V gene lookup returns CDR1 ENHRY and CDR2 SYGVKD. The CDR3 here is CAISGGGGADHEQYF. The CDR3 DNA follows: TGTGCCATCAGTGGTGGGGGGGGCGCCGACCACGAGCAGTACTTC.

This rearrangement joins TRBV15 to TRBJ1-6; no firm D call. Germline V lookup: CDR1 LNHNV, CDR2 YYDKDF (reference sequence). Trimming removed 1 base at V and 7 bases at J, with 2 bases between. The length of the CDR3 is 12 residues. The CDR3, as DNA: TGTGCCACCAGCAGAGGGAATTCACCCCTCCACTTT. This translates into CATSRGNSPLHF.

The rearrangement uses TRBV6-2 or TRBV6-3 and TRBJ1-5; TRBD1 agrees at 8 bases. V gave up 11 bases and J gave up 3 bases; unmatched junction bases: 15. Germline V gives CDR1 MNHEY, CDR2 SVGEGT. The CDR3 is made up of 16 amino acids. The chain's CDR3 is CACRPHMTGDNQPQHF. CDR3 coding DNA: TGTGCCTGTCGCCCTCACATGACAGGGGACAATCAGCCCCAGCATTTT.

The chain's CDR3 is CASSLVTGLYSQETQYF. The DNA for the CDR3 is TGTGCCAGCAGCTTAGTGACAGGCCTGTACTCCCAAGAGACCCAGTACTTC. This chain uses TRBV7-9 with TRBJ2-5, with D tentatively TRBD1 (6 bases). The CDR3 contains 17 residues. CDR1 is SEHNR, CDR2 FQNEAQ, per germline (reference sequence). V was cut by 1 base and J by 1 base, with 16 bases left in between.

The V gene is TRBV7-9, the J gene TRBJ2-2; the match to TRBD2 covers 7 bases. The CDR3 contains 14 residues. J gave up 4 bases and V 8 bases, and 7 bases lay outside the gene matches. The germline CDR1 and CDR2 sequences are SEHNR and FQNEAQ (reference sequence). Written as DNA, the CDR3 is TGTGCCAGCGTCCCAACGGGAGGCACCGGGGAGCTGTTTTTT. It encodes CASVPTGGTGELFF.

V and J are TRBV4-3 and TRBJ2-7; tentatively, D is TRBD1 (5 bases). V lost 5 bases, J lost 0 bases, and 11 bases lay in between. Germline CDR1 reads LGHNA; CDR2 reads YSLEER. The CDR3 totals 14 residues. The DNA for the CDR3 is TGCGCCAGCAGCTTAGGGGTTATCTCCTACGAGCAGTACTTC. Amino acids: CASSLGVISYEQYF.

The J gene is TRBJ2-2, the V gene TRBV7-7; possibly TRBD2 for D (5 bases). This CDR3 contains 18 residues. The germline gives CDR1 SSHAT, CDR2 FNYEAQ (reference sequence). V was trimmed by 6 bases and J by 4 bases, leaving 24 bases between them. CDR3 in amino acids: CASSPLRRGQEGTGELFF. Written as DNA, the CDR3 is TGTGCCAGCAGTCCTCTAAGGAGAGGGCAGGAAGGCACCGGGGAGCTGTTTTTT.

The chain employs TRBV7-2 and TRBJ1-1; 9 positions match TRBD1. J gave up 10 bases and V 4 bases, and 19 bases lay outside the gene matches. Germline V lookup: CDR1 SGHTA, CDR2 FQGNSA. The CDR3 has 17 amino acids. In DNA form, the CDR3 reads TGTGCCAGCAGCTCAACGATTTCCGGGACAGGGATGAGGCGAGCTTTCTTT. Amino acid sequence: CASSSTISGTGMRRAFF.

J is TRBJ1-2 and V is TRBV6-5; TRBD1 agrees at 7 bases. Germline V gives CDR1 MNHEY, CDR2 SVGAGI. Unmatched junction bases numbered 6, after V lost 0 bases and J lost 5 bases. This CDR3 has 15 residues. The CDR3, as DNA: TGTGCCAGCAGTTACTCTAGCCAGGGGGTATATGGCTACACCTTC. It is translated as CASSYSSQGVYGYTF.

Details on this clonotype: Possible read error: a much larger clone is one base away. CDR3 region: CSVDGTSGGPVSYNEQYF. The CDR3 nucleotides read TGCAGCGTCGACGGGACTAGCGGGGGGCCTGTCTCCTACAATGAGCAGTACTTC. The chain combines TRBV29-1 with TRBJ2-1; 15 bases line up with TRBD2. The end of the DNA aligns better with TRBJ2-7, so the J call may be wrong. The CDR3 spans 18 residues. CDR1 and CDR2 (germline): SQVTM, ANQGSEA.

The CDR3 region has the DNA TGTGCCAGTAGTATAGGACTGGGTATCGGAGGGATGAACACTGAAGCTTTCTTT. Translated, it gives CASSIGLGIGGMNTEAFF. The V and J genes are TRBV19 and TRBJ1-1; unclear D gene. The length of the CDR3 is 18 residues. Trimming left V 1 base short and J 0 bases short, with 18 bases between. Germline CDR1 reads LNHDA; CDR2 reads SQIVND (reference sequence).

The chain has TRBV7-3 and TRBJ2-3; D assignment may be TRBD1 or TRBD2 (6 bases each). Germline CDR1 is SGHTA and CDR2 is FQGTGA. The CDR3 is 15 residues long. V shed 0 bases and J shed 4 bases, with 11 bases lying between them. CDR3 loop: CASSLTGGAADTQYF. CDR3 in DNA: TGTGCCAGCAGCTTAACGGGGGGCGCCGCAGATACGCAGTATTTT.